Below are 32 T cell receptor beta chains sequenced from a single sample in a study of siplizumab effects on memory and regulatory T cells. TCRdb keeps only in-frame clones here, not all; method: immunoSEQ multiplex PCR. The data show roughly 56,000 clones, about 97% seen once. The sequenced sample was naive CD8+ T cells sorted from blood. These receptors were obtained from a human donor in good health.

V is TRBV2 and J is TRBJ2-5, with D uncertain. Germline-derived CDR1 and CDR2 are SNHLY and FYNNEI. The CDR3 runs to 15 residues. Trimming removed 3 bases from V and 4 bases from J, with 15 bases in between. The CDR3 here is CASSDIPKARETQYF. The CDR3 bases are TGTGCCAGCAGTGATATCCCAAAGGCTCGAGAGACCCAGTACTTC. The full variable domain, in which reference TRBV2 and TRBJ2-5 provide the parts outside the CDR3, is EPEVTQTPSHQVTQMGQEVILRCVPISNHLYFYWYRQILGQKVEFLVSFYNNEISEKSEIFDDQFSVERPDGSNFTLKIRSTKLEDSAMYFCASSDIPKARETQYFGPGTRLLVL.

The V and J genes are TRBV27 and TRBJ2-7; possibly TRBD1 for D (6 bases). The V end lost 3 bases, the J end lost 1 base, and 13 bases lay between the germline ends. Germline CDR1 reads MNHEY; CDR2 reads SMNVEV (reference sequence). CDR3 length: 15 residues. The CDR3: CASSFSTGSSYEQYF. The CDR3 DNA sequence: TGTGCCAGCAGTTTCTCCACAGGGTCTTCCTACGAGCAGTACTTC.

The chain combines TRBV4-1 with TRBJ2-5; the match to TRBD1 covers 9 bases. The CDR3 loop spans 15 amino acids. The junction had 3 bases not matched to a gene; V was cut back by 0 bases and J by 4 bases. Germline loops: CDR1 MGHRA, CDR2 YSYEKL. CDR3 sequence (DNA): TGCGCCAGCAGCCAAGAGCACAGGGGGCGAGAGACCCAGTACTTC. Translating gives CASSQEHRGRETQYF.

The chain employs TRBV5-6 and TRBJ2-7; D may be TRBD2 (7 bases). V lost 6 bases to trimming and J lost 6 bases, with 19 bases between them. The germline gives CDR1 SGHDT, CDR2 YYEEEE. This CDR3 is 14 amino acids long. This CDR3 is CASNPDGGRGEQYF. The CDR3 coding sequence is TGTGCCAGCAACCCCGACGGGGGGCGCGGCGAGCAGTACTTC.

J is TRBJ2-7 and V is TRBV4-1, with 10 bases fitting TRBD2. The CDR3 is 15 amino acids. CDR1 MGHRA and CDR2 YSYEKL come from the germline V gene. J lost 6 bases, V lost 0 bases, and 5 bases had no gene match. This CDR3 reads CASSQDPSGSIEQYF. CDR3 DNA sequence: TGCGCCAGCAGCCAAGATCCTAGCGGGAGTATCGAGCAGTACTTC.

The chain joins TRBV6-6 to TRBJ2-7; unclear D gene. The CDR3 spans 12 residues. Germline values: CDR1 MNHNY, CDR2 SVGAGI (reference sequence). Trimming took 0 bases from V and 6 from J, leaving 6 bases between them. The CDR3 coding sequence is TGTGCCAGCAGTTACTCGACGTTCGAGCAGTACTTC. As protein: CASSYSTFEQYF.

The chain carries TRBV7-9 and TRBJ2-6, with 8 positions matching TRBD1. The CDR3 extends over 19 amino acids. V lost 4 bases and J lost 0; bases outside the gene matches: 11. The germline V gene encodes CDR1 SEHNR and CDR2 FQNEAQ (reference sequence). CDR3 bases: TGTGCCAGCAGCTCGGACAGGGCCCGCTTGGGCTCTGGGGCCAACGTCCTGACTTTC. Encoded protein: CASSSDRARLGSGANVLTF.

This chain uses TRBV5-1 with TRBJ2-2, with a tentative D call TRBD2 (5 bases). The V and J ends lost 0 bases and 0 bases respectively, with 12 bases between them. The CDR3 has 17 residues. In germline, CDR1 is SGHRS, CDR2 YFSETQ. The CDR3 DNA sequence: TGCGCCAGCAGCTTGGCGGGTAGCGAGGCGAACACCGGGGAGCTGTTTTTT. Encoded protein: CASSLAGSEANTGELFF.

V and J are TRBV2 and TRBJ2-1; D possibly uses TRBD1 or TRBD2 (6 bases each). Trimming pared 6 bases from V and 8 bases from J, leaving 14 bases between. The CDR3 consists of 13 residues. The germline gives CDR1 SNHLY, CDR2 FYNNEI. This CDR3 reads CASRGGVWYEQFF. In DNA, the CDR3 is TGTGCCAGCAGGGGGGGCGTTTGGTATGAGCAGTTCTTC.

The V call is TRBV6-5, the J call TRBJ1-2, with TRBD1 identical over 7 bases. V dropped 9 bases and J dropped 4; count of bases not matched to a gene: 2. Germline CDR1 and CDR2: MNHEY and SVGAGI. This CDR3 contains 11 residues. CDR3 loop: CASWTGYGYTF. DNA of the CDR3: TGTGCCAGTTGGACAGGCTATGGCTACACCTTC.

The chain has TRBV9 and TRBJ1-2; D ambiguous. V was cut by 3 bases and J by 7 bases, with 10 bases left in between. The CDR3 contains 12 residues. The germline V gene has CDR1 SGDLS and CDR2 YYNGEE. The CDR3 protein is CASSEIQGGYTF. In DNA form, the CDR3 reads TGTGCCAGCAGCGAAATCCAAGGTGGCTACACCTTC.

The chain recombines TRBV21-1 with TRBJ2-1; the table calls TRBD1, which could not be checked here. TRBV21-1 is tagged as a pseudogene. This CDR3 spans 13 amino acids. The CDR3 DNA reads as TGTGCCAGCAGCAAAGGGACAGACAATGAGCAGTTCTTC. Its translation: CASSKGTDNEQFF.

V usage is TRBV7-8 and J usage is TRBJ1-1; the D gene is possibly TRBD1 (5 bases). The germline V and J ends were trimmed by 1 base and 5 bases, with 14 bases remaining between them. There are 15 residues in the CDR3. The germline gives CDR1 SGHVS, CDR2 FQNEAQ. Here the CDR3 reads CASSLGGQGGTEAFF. The CDR3 DNA is TGTGCCAGCAGCTTAGGAGGGCAGGGAGGGACTGAAGCTTTCTTT.

The chain combines TRBV30 with TRBJ2-5; no reliable D call. CDR1 is GTSNPN, CDR2 SVGIG, per germline (reference sequence). CDR3 size: 15 residues. Deletions cut 0 bases from V and 1 base from J, with 12 bases between. Here the CDR3 DNA reads TGTGCCTGGAGTGTAGGTATGGCGCCCCAAGAGACCCAGTACTTC. Residues: CAWSVGMAPQETQYF.

V usage is TRBV6-6 and J usage is TRBJ2-7, with 7 bases matching TRBD1. CDR3 size: 15 residues. The V and J ends lost 0 bases and 0 bases, in that order; junction bases with no gene match: 2. Germline V gives CDR1 MNHNY, CDR2 SVGAGI (reference sequence). CDR3 residues: CASSYSQGSSYEQYF. CDR3 nucleotides: TGTGCCAGCAGTTACTCACAGGGGTCCTCCTACGAGCAGTACTTC.

V usage is TRBV27 and J usage is TRBJ2-1; 7 positions match TRBD2. The J segment lost 4 bases and the V segment lost 2 bases, leaving 2 bases of the junction unmatched. CDR1 and CDR2 from the germline V gene are MNHEY and SMNVEV (reference sequence). The CDR3 loop spans 14 amino acids. CDR3 in amino acids: CASSLGTNYNEQFF. The CDR3 DNA is TGTGCCAGCAGTTTAGGGACTAATTACAATGAGCAGTTCTTC.

This chain connects TRBV7-9 to TRBJ1-5; D gene uncertain. The length of the CDR3 is 15 residues. Germline-derived CDR1 and CDR2 are SEHNR and FQNEAQ (reference sequence). Trimming stripped 1 base from V and 6 bases from J, with 13 bases between. The CDR3 protein is CASSLGSGVAQPQHF. CDR3 bases: TGTGCCAGCAGCTTAGGGTCAGGTGTTGCTCAGCCCCAGCATTTT.

This chain's CDR3 is CACRGGQGYEKLFF. The CDR3, as DNA: TGTGCCTGTCGCGGGGGACAGGGGTATGAAAAACTGTTTTTT. The chain joins TRBV7-6 to TRBJ1-4; 10 nucleotides align to TRBD1. The germline V gene encodes CDR1 SGHVS and CDR2 FNYEAQ. This CDR3 is built from 14 residues. V lost 11 bases and J lost 6; bases outside the gene matches: 9.

The rearrangement uses TRBV6-1 and TRBJ1-2; D possibly corresponds to TRBD1 (6 bases). CDR1 MNHNS and CDR2 SASEGT come from the germline V gene. This CDR3 has 15 amino acids. Trimming removed 4 bases at V and 3 bases at J, with 15 bases between. The CDR3 reads CASSGFRGNDYGYTF. For the CDR3, the DNA is TGTGCCAGCAGTGGATTCAGGGGTAACGACTATGGCTACACCTTC.

This chain joins TRBV5-6 and TRBJ2-3, with a possible D match to TRBD1 (6 bases). Trimming took off 0 bases at V and 2 bases at J, with 10 bases between the two ends. The CDR3 is 15 amino acids. Looked up from germline, CDR1 is SGHDT and CDR2 is YYEEEE. For the CDR3, the DNA is TGTGCCAGCAGCTTGGGGGGGCGGACCACAGATACGCAGTATTTT. Translated: CASSLGGRTTDTQYF.

The chain links TRBV28 to TRBJ1-4; D is unresolved. V was pared by 4 bases and J by 4 bases, with 19 bases between. The CDR3 has 17 amino acids. Germline CDR1 and CDR2: MDHEN and SYDVKM. The CDR3 coding sequence is TGTGCCAGCAGTTCTCTACGAACAGCGACAAATAATGAAAAACTGTTTTTT. Residues: CASSSLRTATNNEKLFF.

This chain uses TRBV4-1 with TRBJ2-7, with TRBD1 matching 7 bases. J was trimmed by 2 bases and V by 3 bases; bases with no gene match: 7. The V gene's germline CDR1 is MGHRA and CDR2 YSYEKL. There are 15 residues in the CDR3. The CDR3: CASSQGQLTTYEQYF. The CDR3 DNA follows: TGCGCCAGCAGCCAGGGACAGTTAACCACCTACGAGCAGTACTTC.

The chain has TRBV7-8 and TRBJ2-1; a weak D match, TRBD2 (6 bases). Germline V CDR1 and CDR2: SGHVS, FQNEAQ. The CDR3 is 17 amino acids. Trimming shortened V by 2 bases and J by 0 bases, and 14 bases separated the two germline ends. As DNA, the CDR3 is TGTGCCAGCAGCTTAATTTATGGGGGGAGCTCCTACAATGAGCAGTTCTTC. Its protein is CASSLIYGGSSYNEQFF.

This chain links TRBV4-1 with TRBJ2-4, with 7 positions matching TRBD2. In germline, CDR1 is MGHRA, CDR2 YSYEKL. Trimming cost V 6 bases and J 0 bases; bases outside gene matches: 5. This CDR3 is 15 amino acids long. The CDR3 nucleotides are TGCGCCAGCAGTGAGCGGGGACTAGCCAAAAACATTCAGTACTTC. This sequence encodes CASSERGLAKNIQYF.

The chain uses TRBV29-1 and TRBJ1-1; D is unresolved. The CDR3 covers 13 residues. Trimming removed 4 bases from V and 4 bases from J, with 13 bases in between. Germline V gene sequence: CDR1 SQVTM, CDR2 ANQGSEA. CDR3 nucleotide sequence: TGCAGCGTTGCGCCTCCCGGCCGCACTGAAGCTTTCTTT. Its translation: CSVAPPGRTEAFF.

The J gene is TRBJ1-1, the V gene TRBV4-1; 7 bases are shared with TRBD1. The junction had 6 bases not matched to a gene; V was cut back by 1 base and J by 4 bases. From germline, CDR1 is MGHRA and CDR2 YSYEKL. This CDR3 has 15 amino acids. The CDR3 DNA sequence: TGCGCCAGCAGCCAAGCGGCACAGGGGTTCACTGAAGCTTTCTTT. This gives the protein CASSQAAQGFTEAFF.

The CDR3 is CASSLQLLQNTEAFF. The CDR3 DNA sequence: TGTGCCAGCAGTTTACAGCTACTACAAAACACTGAAGCTTTCTTT. V and J are TRBV28 and TRBJ1-1; no clear D. Trimming left V 2 bases short and J 2 bases short, with 12 bases between. The CDR3 loop spans 15 amino acids. The germline V gene has CDR1 MDHEN and CDR2 SYDVKM.

This clone appeared a few times. The rearrangement joins TRBV6-1 to TRBJ2-7; D perhaps matches TRBD2 (6 bases). Germline V lookup: CDR1 MNHNS, CDR2 SASEGT. The V and J ends lost 2 bases and 2 bases respectively, with 13 bases between them. This CDR3 is built from 15 residues. The CDR3 nucleotides read TGTGCCAGCAGTGAAATAAGGGAGGACCCCTACGAGCAGTACTTC. Its translation is CASSEIREDPYEQYF.

V gene TRBV7-9 combines with J gene TRBJ2-7; possible D gene TRBD2, 5 bases. This CDR3 contains 11 residues. Trimming left V 5 bases short and J 6 bases short, with 8 bases between. CDR1 and CDR2 (germline): SEHNR, FQNEAQ (reference sequence). The CDR3 DNA sequence: TGTGCCAGCAGCCCTACTAGCGAGCAGTACTTC. It specifies CASSPTSEQYF.

The V gene is TRBV6-1, the J gene TRBJ2-7, with D possibly matching TRBD1 (5 bases). Trimming removed 3 bases from V and 6 bases from J, with 18 bases in between. This CDR3 is 15 amino acids long. CDR1 and CDR2 (germline): MNHNS, SASEGT. DNA for the CDR3: TGTGCCAGCAGTGACGCCCCAGGGTTGATTGGCGAGCAGTACTTC. The encoded protein is CASSDAPGLIGEQYF.

This chain joins TRBV9 and TRBJ2-7; a weak D match, TRBD1 (6 bases). Trimming shortened V by 0 bases and J by 2 bases, and 9 bases separated the two germline ends. CDR1 is SGDLS, CDR2 YYNGEE, per germline. The CDR3 contains 14 residues. CDR3 sequence reads: CASSVGQGPYEQYF. Here the CDR3 DNA reads TGTGCCAGCAGCGTAGGGCAGGGGCCCTACGAGCAGTACTTC.

The rearrangement uses TRBV28 and TRBJ1-2; D is uncertain. Trimming took off 3 bases at V and 4 bases at J, with 9 bases between the two ends. The CDR3 sequence is 13 residues long. Germline loops: CDR1 MDHEN, CDR2 SYDVKM. CDR3 sequence reads: CASSLFQVYGYTF. The CDR3 DNA is TGTGCCAGCAGTTTGTTCCAAGTCTATGGCTACACCTTC.